These 22 T cell receptor beta chains were sequenced from one sample in a study of T cells in Graves' hyperthyroidism and ophthalmopathy. Amplified TCR beta CDR3 regions came from RNA transcripts. The study used the HTBI primer set for a first-round RT-PCR of the TCR CDR3. One entry per CDR3 protein results from TCRdb running MiXCR on the multiplex PCR reads. The data contain around 300,000 distinct CDR3 sequences, approximately 12% of them singletons. Material for sequencing was blood. The receptors were gathered from a woman aged 25 to 45 with Graves' hyperthyroidism that later progressed to Graves' ophthalmopathy.

Ten or more counts support this clonotype. This chain connects TRBV3-1 to TRBJ1-4; D gene ambiguous. In germline, CDR1 is LGHDT, CDR2 YNNKEL (reference sequence). The V end lost 0 bases, the J end lost 6 bases, and 14 bases lay between the germline ends. This CDR3 is built from 16 residues. The CDR3 loop is CASSQEGTAIHEKLFF. CDR3 DNA sequence: TGTGCCAGCAGCCAAGAGGGTACAGCCATCCATGAAAAACTGTTTTTT. Full variable domain (remainder filled in from reference TRBV3-1 and TRBJ1-4): DTAVSQTPKYLVTQMGNDKSIKCEQNLGHDTMYWYKQDSKKFLKIMFSYNNKELIINETVPNRFSPKSPDKAHLNLHINSLELGDSAVYFCASSQEGTAIHEKLFFGSGTQLSVL.

This clonotype has at least ten counts. The V call is TRBV20-1, the J call TRBJ2-3; the D is unclear. Trimming stripped 2 bases from V and 4 bases from J, with 13 bases between. From germline, CDR1 is DFQATT and CDR2 SNEGSKA (reference sequence). The CDR3 contains 14 residues. CDR3 in amino acids: CSARRALPADTQYF. CDR3 sequence (DNA): TGCAGTGCTAGAAGGGCCTTACCCGCAGATACGCAGTATTTT.

This clonotype was found many times. This chain joins TRBV20-1 and TRBJ1-6, with 8 positions matching TRBD1. Germline V gene lookup returns CDR1 DFQATT and CDR2 SNEGSKA (reference sequence). The CDR3 loop spans 14 amino acids. The V segment lost 6 bases and the J segment 7 bases; nucleotides outside the gene matches: 8. The CDR3: CSAKQGAMNSPLHF. Here the CDR3 DNA reads TGCAGTGCGAAGCAGGGGGCGATGAATTCACCCCTCCACTTT.

This clonotype has more than one count but fewer than ten. V and J are TRBV4-3 and TRBJ2-5; 10 bases align to TRBD2. CDR1 LGHNA and CDR2 YSLEER come from the germline V gene. J gave up 5 bases and V 1 base, and 7 bases lay outside the gene matches. CDR3 length: 16 residues. For the CDR3, the DNA is TGCGCCAGCAGCCAAGTTAGCGGGGGGATCGGGGAGACCCAGTACTTC. Protein product: CASSQVSGGIGETQYF.

The V call is TRBV19, the J call TRBJ2-5, with TRBD2 matching over 10 bases. The length of the CDR3 is 16 residues. J was trimmed by 5 bases and V by 4 bases; bases with no gene match: 10. Germline CDR1 reads LNHDA; CDR2 reads SQIVND (reference sequence). The CDR3 loop reads CASSNSLAGEGETQYF. CDR3 nucleotide sequence: TGTGCCAGTAGTAATTCTCTAGCGGGAGAGGGGGAGACCCAGTACTTC.

This clonotype was recorded at least ten times. The chain employs TRBV27 and TRBJ2-5; 7 nucleotides match TRBD2. This CDR3 has 16 residues. V was pared by 0 bases and J by 7 bases, with 11 bases of the junction left unmatched. CDR1 and CDR2 from the germline V gene are MNHEY and SMNVEV (reference sequence). The CDR3 bases are TGTGCCAGCAGTTTATCAGGGCTAGCGGTGCCTGGGACCCAGTACTTC. Its protein product is CASSLSGLAVPGTQYF.

This clonotype was picked up many times. The chain's CDR3 is CASSQAGGGPYEQYF. The CDR3 DNA reads TGCGCCAGCAGCCAAGCCGGGGGGGGTCCCTACGAGCAGTACTTC. The genes are TRBV4-1 and TRBJ2-7, with 8 bases fitting TRBD2. Germline CDR1 reads MGHRA; CDR2 reads YSYEKL. The CDR3 length is 15 residues. The V and J ends lost 1 base and 2 bases, in that order; junction bases with no gene match: 4.

This clonotype came up a few times. The genes are TRBV7-9 and TRBJ2-2; 7 nucleotides line up with TRBD1. The V and J ends lost 3 bases and 4 bases, in that order; junction bases with no gene match: 5. The germline V gene has CDR1 SEHNR and CDR2 FQNEAQ (reference sequence). This CDR3 has 15 residues. The CDR3 DNA is TGTGCCAGCAGCTTCCGGACAGGACTCACCGGGGAGCTGTTTTTT. As protein: CASSFRTGLTGELFF.

This clonotype was detected ten times or more. The chain recombines TRBV20-1 with TRBJ1-1; 9 nucleotides line up with TRBD1. This CDR3 contains 13 residues. Germline V gene data show CDR1 as DFQATT and CDR2 as SNEGSKA (reference sequence). V lost 7 bases and J lost 4; bases outside the gene matches: 7. The CDR3 nucleotides are TGCAGTGTCACAGGGGGCAAGGGCACTGAAGCTTTCTTT. Residues: CSVTGGKGTEAFF.

This clonotype was seen repeatedly, ten times or more. The rearrangement uses TRBV2 and TRBJ2-5; 8 positions agree with TRBD2. J gave up 5 bases and V 5 bases, and 10 bases lay outside the gene matches. This CDR3 is built from 15 residues. Germline lookup yields CDR1 SNHLY and CDR2 FYNNEI. CDR3 DNA sequence: TGTGCCAGCAGTCCCCTTACTAGCGGAGGGGAGACCCAGTACTTC. Amino acids: CASSPLTSGGETQYF.

This clonotype was found many times. The J gene is TRBJ1-2, the V gene TRBV5-1, with D perhaps TRBD1 (5 bases). The CDR3 has 16 amino acids. V shed 4 bases and J shed 2 bases, with 18 bases lying between them. From germline, CDR1 is SGHRS and CDR2 YFSETQ. The CDR3 here is CASSEPREAPNYGYTF. In DNA form, the CDR3 reads TGCGCCAGCAGCGAGCCCAGGGAAGCCCCCAACTATGGCTACACCTTC.

This clonotype was picked up many times. V gene TRBV10-3 combines with J gene TRBJ2-1, with 7 positions matching TRBD2. This CDR3 is 15 amino acids long. Germline V gene lookup returns CDR1 ENHRY and CDR2 SYGVKD. The V segment lost 4 bases and the J segment 2 bases; nucleotides outside the gene matches: 5. This CDR3 reads CAISGTSSPYNEQFF. In DNA form, the CDR3 reads TGTGCCATCAGTGGGACTAGTAGCCCCTACAATGAGCAGTTCTTC.

This clonotype was counted many times. The V and J genes are TRBV28 and TRBJ1-5; D may be TRBD1 (5 bases). V shed 3 bases and J shed 5 bases, with 20 bases lying between them. Germline V gene lookup returns CDR1 MDHEN and CDR2 SYDVKM. This CDR3 spans 17 amino acids. DNA of the CDR3: TGTGCCAGCAGTTTGGTGACTTACGGGAGGGGATATCAGCCCCAGCATTTT. Amino acids: CASSLVTYGRGYQPQHF.

The rearrangement uses TRBV11-3 and TRBJ1-1; TRBD1 matches 7 bases. The germline CDR1 and CDR2 sequences are SGHNT and YENEEA. Trimming cost V 3 bases and J 1 base; bases outside gene matches: 11. This CDR3 comprises 17 residues. CDR3 nucleotide sequence: TGTGCCAGCAGCTTCCCCTCAGCGACAGGGAAGAACACTGAAGCTTTCTTT. Its protein is CASSFPSATGKNTEAFF.

This clonotype was detected many times. One end of the junction fails to match germline, which may point to a read error. DNA of the CDR3: TGTGCCAGCAGTTTATCTTCCTCCCACGAGCAGTACTTC. Its translation is CASSLSSSHEQYF. The genes are TRBV27 and TRBJ2-7; D gene uncertain. CDR1 is MNHEY and CDR2 is SMNVEV in the germline V gene (reference sequence). CDR3 length: 13 amino acids.

The table lists this clonotype with many counts. Here the CDR3 DNA reads TGTGCCAGCAGCTTAGAACGGTTCAATGAGCAGTTCTTC. It yields the protein CASSLERFNEQFF. The chain links TRBV7-3 to TRBJ2-1; no reliable D call. V was trimmed by 2 bases and J by 6 bases, leaving 8 bases between them. This CDR3 region has 13 residues. Per the germline V gene, CDR1 is SGHTA and CDR2 is FQGTGA.

In its sample, this clonotype was seen many times. This chain uses TRBV20-1 with TRBJ1-6; D is uncertain. Trimming removed 0 bases at V and 5 bases at J, with 11 bases between. CDR3 length: 15 residues. CDR1 DFQATT and CDR2 SNEGSKA come from the germline V gene (reference sequence). CDR3 protein: CSARDLADHNSPLHF. The CDR3 DNA reads as TGCAGTGCTAGAGATCTGGCAGATCATAATTCACCCCTCCACTTT.

The table lists this clonotype with many counts. This chain uses TRBV28 with TRBJ2-6; 7 bases fit TRBD1. The germline V gene has CDR1 MDHEN and CDR2 SYDVKM. Trimming took 6 bases from V and 2 from J; bases not matched to a gene: 4. CDR3 length: 15 residues. The CDR3 bases are TGTGCCAGCAGGGAAACAGGGGCTGGGGCCAACGTCCTGACTTTC. Protein product: CASRETGAGANVLTF.

This clonotype has a count of ten or more. Germline and junction disagree at one end, which may indicate a read error. This chain connects TRBV28 to TRBJ2-7; TRBD1 matches 11 bases. Germline CDR1 MDHEN, CDR2 SYDVKM. The CDR3 is made up of 11 amino acids. CDR3 amino acids: CRTGGPYEQYF. The DNA of the CDR3 is TGCCGGACAGGGGGCCCCTACGAGCAGTACTTC.

This clonotype occurred a few times. V usage is TRBV4-3 and J usage is TRBJ2-1, with 8 bases that match TRBD2. The germline V gene encodes CDR1 LGHNA and CDR2 YSLEER. Trimming cost V 0 bases and J 9 bases; bases outside gene matches: 4. The CDR3 extends over 14 amino acids. CDR3 sequence: CASSQERLAGEQFF. CDR3 DNA sequence: TGCGCCAGCAGCCAAGAGAGGCTAGCGGGTGAGCAGTTCTTC.

The V and J genes are TRBV20-1 and TRBJ2-7, with 15 bases fitting TRBD2. Losses at the gene ends were 3 bases for V and 5 bases for J; bases not matched to a gene: 14. Germline CDR1 DFQATT, CDR2 SNEGSKA (reference sequence). CDR3 size: 18 residues. The CDR3 is CSARGGLAGGPVFNEQYF. CDR3 nucleotide sequence: TGCAGTGCTAGGGGTGGACTAGCGGGAGGGCCCGTCTTCAACGAGCAGTACTTC.

The chain uses TRBV28 and TRBJ2-6; D remains unclear. Trimming stripped 8 bases from V and 3 bases from J, with 14 bases between. Germline CDR1 and CDR2: MDHEN and SYDVKM. The CDR3 runs 15 residues. DNA of the CDR3: TGTGCCAGCTCCAGTATGGGCGGTGGGGCCAACGTCCTGACTTTC. Translated, it gives CASSSMGGGANVLTF.